This T cell receptor (beta chain) was profiled in a study of blood T cell repertoires in COVID-19. The wider study: Collection of acute and convalescent COVID-19 samples took place in the United States, Italy and Spain.

With 7 bases removed from V and 2 bases from J, the gap between germline ends came to 12 bases. Germline CDR1 and CDR2: MNHEY and SVGAGI. The CDR3 covers 14 residues. Produced via immunoSEQ multiplex PCR; TCRdb's table is partial and in-frame only. The sample consists of roughly 250,000 clones, roughly 80% of them appearing once. The chain carries TRBV6-5 and TRBJ1-5; the D is unclear. This clonotype was sampled from a woman of 80 years or more with acute or convalescent COVID-19. The specimen was peripheral blood. The CDR3: CASTSNRGNQPQHF. In DNA, the CDR3 is TGTGCCAGCACCTCCAACCGGGGCAATCAGCCCCAGCATTTT.